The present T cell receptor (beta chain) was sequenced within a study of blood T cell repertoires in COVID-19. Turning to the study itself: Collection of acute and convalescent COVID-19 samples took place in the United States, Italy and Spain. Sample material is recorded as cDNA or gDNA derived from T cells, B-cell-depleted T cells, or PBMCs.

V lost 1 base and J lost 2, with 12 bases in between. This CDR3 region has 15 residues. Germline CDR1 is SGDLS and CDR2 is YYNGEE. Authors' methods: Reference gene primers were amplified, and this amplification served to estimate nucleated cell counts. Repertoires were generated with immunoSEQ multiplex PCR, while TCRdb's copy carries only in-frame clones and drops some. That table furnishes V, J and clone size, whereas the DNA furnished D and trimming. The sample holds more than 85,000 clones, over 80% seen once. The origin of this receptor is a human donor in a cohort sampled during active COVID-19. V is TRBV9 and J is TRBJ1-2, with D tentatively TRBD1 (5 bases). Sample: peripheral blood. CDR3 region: CASSVSPGLNYGYTF. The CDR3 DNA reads TGTGCCAGCAGCGTATCGCCAGGGCTGAACTATGGCTACACCTTC.